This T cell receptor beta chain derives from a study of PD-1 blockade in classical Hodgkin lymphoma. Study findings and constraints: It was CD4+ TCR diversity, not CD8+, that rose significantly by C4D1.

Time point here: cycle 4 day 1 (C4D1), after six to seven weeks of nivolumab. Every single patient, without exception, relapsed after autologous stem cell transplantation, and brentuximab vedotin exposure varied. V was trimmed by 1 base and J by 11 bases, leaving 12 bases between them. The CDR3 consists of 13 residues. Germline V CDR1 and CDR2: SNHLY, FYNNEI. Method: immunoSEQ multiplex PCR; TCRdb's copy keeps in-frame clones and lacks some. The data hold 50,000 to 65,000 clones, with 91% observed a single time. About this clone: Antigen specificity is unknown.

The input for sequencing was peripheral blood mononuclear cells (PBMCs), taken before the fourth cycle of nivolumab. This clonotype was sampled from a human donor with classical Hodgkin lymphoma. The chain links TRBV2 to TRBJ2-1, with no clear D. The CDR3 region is CASSEEQHSQQFF. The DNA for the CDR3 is TGTGCCAGCAGTGAAGAACAACACAGTCAGCAGTTCTTC.